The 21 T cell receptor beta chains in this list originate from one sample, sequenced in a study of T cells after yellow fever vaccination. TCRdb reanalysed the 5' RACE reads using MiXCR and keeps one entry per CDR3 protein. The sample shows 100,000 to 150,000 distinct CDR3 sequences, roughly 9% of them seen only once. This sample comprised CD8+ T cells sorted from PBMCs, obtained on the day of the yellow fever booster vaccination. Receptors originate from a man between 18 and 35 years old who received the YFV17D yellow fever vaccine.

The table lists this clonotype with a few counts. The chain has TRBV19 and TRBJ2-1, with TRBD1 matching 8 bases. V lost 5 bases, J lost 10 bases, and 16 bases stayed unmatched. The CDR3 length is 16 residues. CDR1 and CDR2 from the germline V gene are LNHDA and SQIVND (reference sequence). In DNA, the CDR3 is TGTGCCAGTAGTGTCCTGGACAGGGCCTCACTGGGCGAGCAGTTCTTC. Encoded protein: CASSVLDRASLGEQFF.

The CDR3 is CAISRGSGANVLTF. The DNA of the CDR3 is TGTGCCATCAGCAGGGGATCCGGGGCCAACGTCCTGACTTTC. The chain carries TRBV10-3 and TRBJ2-6, with D possibly being TRBD1 (6 bases). Trimming pared 6 bases from V and 4 bases from J, leaving 10 bases between. The CDR3 is made up of 14 amino acids. Germline loops: CDR1 ENHRY, CDR2 SYGVKD.

The CDR3 DNA follows: TGTGCCAGCAGCTTGCGGGGGGGCGGTTACAATGAGCAGTTCTTC. Residues: CASSLRGGGYNEQFF. This sequence joins TRBV5-5 and TRBJ2-1, with 8 bases aligning to TRBD2. Germline V gene sequence: CDR1 SGHKS, CDR2 YYEKEE (reference sequence). V dropped 1 base and J dropped 4; count of bases not matched to a gene: 4. The CDR3 extends over 15 amino acids.

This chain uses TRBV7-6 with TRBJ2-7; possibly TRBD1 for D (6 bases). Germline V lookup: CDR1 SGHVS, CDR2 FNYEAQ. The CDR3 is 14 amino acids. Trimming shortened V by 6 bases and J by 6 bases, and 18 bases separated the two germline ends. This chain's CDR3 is CASSLKGQLREQYF. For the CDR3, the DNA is TGTGCCAGCAGTTTAAAAGGACAGCTTCGCGAGCAGTACTTC.

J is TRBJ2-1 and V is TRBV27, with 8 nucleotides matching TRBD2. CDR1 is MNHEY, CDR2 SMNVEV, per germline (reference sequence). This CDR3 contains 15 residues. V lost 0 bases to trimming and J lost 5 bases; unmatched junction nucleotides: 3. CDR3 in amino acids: CASSLSWRGDNEQFF. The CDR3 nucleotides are TGTGCCAGCAGTTTATCTTGGCGGGGGGACAATGAGCAGTTCTTC.

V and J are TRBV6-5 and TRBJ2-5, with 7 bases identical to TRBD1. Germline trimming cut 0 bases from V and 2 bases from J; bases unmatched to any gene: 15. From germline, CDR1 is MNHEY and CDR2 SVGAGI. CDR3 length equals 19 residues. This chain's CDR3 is CASSYSTYRGPEIQETQYF. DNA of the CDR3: TGTGCCAGCAGTTACTCGACCTACAGGGGACCAGAGATACAAGAGACCCAGTACTTC.

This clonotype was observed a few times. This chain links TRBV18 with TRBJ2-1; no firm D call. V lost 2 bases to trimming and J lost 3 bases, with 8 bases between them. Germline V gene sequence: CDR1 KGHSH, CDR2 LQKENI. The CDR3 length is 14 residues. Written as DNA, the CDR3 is TGTGCCAGCTCACCAAGAAGTCTCTACAATGAGCAGTTCTTC. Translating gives CASSPRSLYNEQFF.

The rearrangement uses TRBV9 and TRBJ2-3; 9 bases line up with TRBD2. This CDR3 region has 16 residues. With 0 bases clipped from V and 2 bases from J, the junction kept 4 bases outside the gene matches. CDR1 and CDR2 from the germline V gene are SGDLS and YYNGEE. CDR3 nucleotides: TGTGCCAGCAGCGTAGTTAGCGGGGGATTCACAGATACGCAGTATTTT. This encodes CASSVVSGGFTDTQYF.

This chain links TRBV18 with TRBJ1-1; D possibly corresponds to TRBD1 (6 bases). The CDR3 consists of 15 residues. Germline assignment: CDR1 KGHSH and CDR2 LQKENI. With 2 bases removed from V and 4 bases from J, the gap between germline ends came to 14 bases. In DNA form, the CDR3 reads TGTGCCAGCTCACCAGACCGAACCAGGGGCACTGAAGCTTTCTTT. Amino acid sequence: CASSPDRTRGTEAFF.

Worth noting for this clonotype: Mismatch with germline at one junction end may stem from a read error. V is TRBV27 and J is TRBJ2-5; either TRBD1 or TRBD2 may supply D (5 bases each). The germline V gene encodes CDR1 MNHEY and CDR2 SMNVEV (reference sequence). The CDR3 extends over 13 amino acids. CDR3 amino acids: CASSFGAQGTQYF. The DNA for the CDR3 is TGTGCCAGCAGTTTCGGGGCGCAAGGGACCCAGTACTTC.

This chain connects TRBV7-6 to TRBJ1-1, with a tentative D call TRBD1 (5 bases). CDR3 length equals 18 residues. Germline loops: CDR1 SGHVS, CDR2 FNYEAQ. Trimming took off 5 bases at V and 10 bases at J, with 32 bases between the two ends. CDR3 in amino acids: CASSPSAPRQIPVAGAFF. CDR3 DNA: TGTGCCAGCAGCCCGTCAGCCCCTCGACAGATCCCGGTGGCGGGAGCTTTCTTT.

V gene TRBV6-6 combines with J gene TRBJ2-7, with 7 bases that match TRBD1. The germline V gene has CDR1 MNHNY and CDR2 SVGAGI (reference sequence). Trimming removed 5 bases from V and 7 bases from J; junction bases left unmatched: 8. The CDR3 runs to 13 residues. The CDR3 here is CASSPQGPLEQYF. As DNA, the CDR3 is TGTGCCAGCAGTCCACAGGGGCCCCTTGAGCAGTACTTC.

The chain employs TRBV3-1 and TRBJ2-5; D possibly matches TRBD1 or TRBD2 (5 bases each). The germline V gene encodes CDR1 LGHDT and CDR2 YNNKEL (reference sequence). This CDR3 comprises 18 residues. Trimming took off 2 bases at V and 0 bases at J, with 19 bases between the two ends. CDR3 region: CASSQPSFLGPYQETQYF. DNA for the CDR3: TGTGCCAGCAGCCAACCTTCTTTTTTGGGACCGTACCAAGAGACCCAGTACTTC.

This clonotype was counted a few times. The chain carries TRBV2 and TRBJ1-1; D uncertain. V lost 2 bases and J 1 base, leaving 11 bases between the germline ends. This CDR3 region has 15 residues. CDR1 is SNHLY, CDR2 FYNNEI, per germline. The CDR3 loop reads CASSERPFSNTEAFF. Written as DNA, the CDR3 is TGTGCCAGCAGTGAAAGGCCCTTCTCGAACACTGAAGCTTTCTTT.

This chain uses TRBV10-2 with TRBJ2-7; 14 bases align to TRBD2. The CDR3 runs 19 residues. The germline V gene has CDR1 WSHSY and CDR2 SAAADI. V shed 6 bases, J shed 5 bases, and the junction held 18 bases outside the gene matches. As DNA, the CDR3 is TGCGCCAGCAGAGACTCAGGACTAGCGGGGGGCCGAGCGTTCGACGAGCAGTACTTC. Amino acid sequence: CASRDSGLAGGRAFDEQYF.

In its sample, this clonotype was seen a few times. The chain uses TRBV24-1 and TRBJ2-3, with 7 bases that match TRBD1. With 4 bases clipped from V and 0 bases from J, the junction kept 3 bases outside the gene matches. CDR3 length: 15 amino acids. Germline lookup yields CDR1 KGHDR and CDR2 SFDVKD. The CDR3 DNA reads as TGTGCCACCAGTGACTCAGGGGGAAGCACAGATACGCAGTATTTT. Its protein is CATSDSGGSTDTQYF.

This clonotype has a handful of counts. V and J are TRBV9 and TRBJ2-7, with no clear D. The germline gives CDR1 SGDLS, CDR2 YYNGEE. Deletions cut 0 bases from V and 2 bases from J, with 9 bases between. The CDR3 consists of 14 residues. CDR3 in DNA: TGTGCCAGCAGCGTAGAGGCAGCCACCTACGAGCAGTACTTC. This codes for CASSVEAATYEQYF.

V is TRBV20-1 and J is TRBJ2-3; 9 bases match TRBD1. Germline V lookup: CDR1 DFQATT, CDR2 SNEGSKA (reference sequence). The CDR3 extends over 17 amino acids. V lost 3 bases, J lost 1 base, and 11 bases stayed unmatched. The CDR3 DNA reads TGCAGTGCTAGCCATGACTACTGGGACAGGGGCACAGATACGCAGTATTTT. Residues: CSASHDYWDRGTDTQYF.

CDR3 bases: TGTGCCAGCAGTTACTCACAGGTCCGATATGGGGTGAATGAGCAGTTCTTC. It is translated as CASSYSQVRYGVNEQFF. The chain is built from TRBV6-2 or TRBV6-3 and TRBJ2-1; D may be TRBD1 (5 bases). This CDR3 has 17 residues. CDR1 is MNHEY and CDR2 is SVGEGT in the germline V gene. V was shortened by 0 bases and J by 7 bases, with 19 bases between the two germline ends.

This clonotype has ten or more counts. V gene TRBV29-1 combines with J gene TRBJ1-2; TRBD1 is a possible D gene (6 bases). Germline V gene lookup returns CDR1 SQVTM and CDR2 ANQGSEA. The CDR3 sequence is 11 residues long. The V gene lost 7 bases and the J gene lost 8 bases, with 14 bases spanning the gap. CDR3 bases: TGCAGCGCCTTACCAGGGGAGGGCTACACCTTC. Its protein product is CSALPGEGYTF.

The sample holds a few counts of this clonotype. CDR3 in DNA: TGTGCCAGCAGCTTAGTGAGTTTGGGCCCGCTGGGGACTGAAGCTTTCTTT. Amino acids: CASSLVSLGPLGTEAFF. V and J are TRBV7-2 and TRBJ1-1, with D hard to call. V was cut by 1 base and J by 5 bases, with 20 bases left in between. Germline loops: CDR1 SGHTA, CDR2 FQGNSA. The CDR3 contains 17 residues. Filled out from reference TRBV7-2 and TRBJ1-1, the complete variable domain reads GAGVSQSPSNKVTEKGKDVELRCDPISGHTALYWYRQSLGQGLEFLIYFQGNSAPDKSGLPSDRFSAERTGGSVSTLTIQRTQQEDSAVYLCASSLVSLGPLGTEAFFGQGTRLTVV.